This T cell receptor beta chain derives from a study of T cell repertoires in cytomegalovirus infection. Germline CDR1 reads SGHTA; CDR2 reads FQGNSA. The CDR3 loop spans 13 amino acids. Trimming pared 5 bases from V and 6 bases from J, leaving 12 bases between. TCRdb redid the calling of the reads with MiXCR, one entry per CDR3 protein. The sample consists of over 45,000 distinct CDR3 sequences, roughly 22% of them appearing once. This clonotype turned up a few times. Its antigen is not identified. Broader study findings: What dominated the ex vivo response were HLA-C-restricted CMV-specific TCR beta clonotypes.

The clonotype originates from a human donor in good health (CMV status not recorded). Some clones in this sample may be carry-over from other donors' samples. The rearrangement uses TRBV7-2 and TRBJ2-3, with TRBD1 as a possible D gene (6 bases). This sample comprised CD8+ T cells from cultured PBMCs, obtained from culture after CMV antigen stimulation. The CDR3 coding sequence is TGTGCCAGCAGCGCACTGGGGGCCGATACGCAGTATTTT. Translation: CASSALGADTQYF.